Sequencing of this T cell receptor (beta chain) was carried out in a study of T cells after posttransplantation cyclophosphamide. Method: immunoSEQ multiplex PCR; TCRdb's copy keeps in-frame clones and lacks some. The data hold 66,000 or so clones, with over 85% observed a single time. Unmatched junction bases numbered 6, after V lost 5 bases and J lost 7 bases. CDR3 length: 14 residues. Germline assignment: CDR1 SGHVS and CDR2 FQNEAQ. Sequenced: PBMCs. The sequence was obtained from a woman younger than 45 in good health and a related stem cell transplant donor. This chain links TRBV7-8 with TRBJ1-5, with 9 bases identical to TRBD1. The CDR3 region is CASSNTGGGQPQHF. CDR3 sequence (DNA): TGTGCCAGCAGCAATACAGGGGGCGGGCAGCCCCAGCATTTT. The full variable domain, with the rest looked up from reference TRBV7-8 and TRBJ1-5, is GAGVSQSPRYKVAKRGQDVALRCDPISGHVSLFWYQQALGQGPEFLTYFQNEAQLDKSGLPSDRFFAERPEGSVSTLKIQRTQQEDSAVYLCASSNTGGGQPQHFGDGTRLSIL.